What follows are 3 T cell receptor beta chains derived from one specimen sequenced in a study of cytomegalovirus exposure and HLA in healthy donors. Both 60 Vbeta primers and 13 Jbeta primers went into the PCR. Sequencing used immunoSEQ multiplex PCR; TCRdb keeps in-frame clones, though not all of them. The top ten clones hold more than 0.95% of a sample with some 140,000 clones, 60% to 85% of them seen once. Sequenced material: PBMCs. The receptor set was obtained from a man younger than 35 in good health and CMV-seronegative.

The chain is built from TRBV7-2 and TRBJ2-3; 11 bases map to TRBD1. Germline V lookup: CDR1 SGHTA, CDR2 FQGNSA. This CDR3 comprises 15 residues. With 4 bases clipped from V and 5 bases from J, the junction kept 5 bases outside the gene matches. DNA for the CDR3: TGTGCCAGCAGCTCCTCCGGGACAGGGGGAGATACGCAGTATTTT. Translation gives CASSSSGTGGDTQYF.

The chain links TRBV7-9 to TRBJ2-7, with a tentative D call TRBD1 (5 bases). The ends were cut back, 3 bases at V and 0 bases at J, with 9 bases in the middle. This CDR3 comprises 14 residues. Looked up from germline, CDR1 is SEHNR and CDR2 is FQNEAQ (reference sequence). The CDR3 DNA reads TGTGCCAGCAGCTTCGGGCAGGGCTCCTACGAGCAGTACTTC. This encodes CASSFGQGSYEQYF.

A single count supports this clone. This chain joins TRBV7-8 and TRBJ1-2; a weak D match, TRBD1 (5 bases). This CDR3 contains 14 residues. The germline V gene encodes CDR1 SGHVS and CDR2 FQNEAQ. Trimming shortened V by 1 base and J by 5 bases, and 11 bases separated the two germline ends. CDR3: CASSLGARDYGYTF. The CDR3, as DNA: TGTGCCAGCAGCTTAGGGGCCAGGGATTATGGCTACACCTTC.